A single sample is the source of the 17 T cell receptor beta chains below, sequenced in a study of CD8+ T cells in alopecia areata. Treatment: oral pan-JAK inhibitor, 5-10 mg twice daily. Sequencing templates came from extracted RNA that was reverse transcribed into cDNA. TCRdb's copy holds only in-frame clones and misses some; the assay was immunoSEQ multiplex PCR. In the table there are approximately 160,000 clones, around 60% of which are singletons. Sequenced material: CD4+ T cells sorted from blood, taken at week 24, from a patient treated with tofacitinib. The receptors were gathered from a human donor with alopecia areata.

This clone was found a few times. The V call is TRBV7-9, the J call TRBJ2-3; possibly TRBD1 for D (5 bases). V shed 3 bases and J shed 3 bases, with 13 bases lying between them. Germline-derived CDR1 and CDR2 are SEHNR and FQNEAQ (reference sequence). The CDR3 sequence is 15 residues long. This chain's CDR3 is CASSFVQGETDTQYF. The CDR3 DNA follows: TGTGCCAGCAGCTTCGTCCAGGGTGAGACAGATACGCAGTATTTT.

The table lists this clone with a few counts. The chain joins TRBV15 to TRBJ1-1, with unresolved D. Trimming cost V 0 bases and J 1 base, with 9 bases left between them. Germline V gives CDR1 LNHNV, CDR2 YYDKDF (reference sequence). CDR3 length: 15 amino acids. Here the CDR3 DNA reads TGTGCCACCAGCAGAGATCCCCGGCGGAACACTGAAGCTTTCTTT. It translates to CATSRDPRRNTEAFF.

This clone was detected a few times. The genes are TRBV4-2 and TRBJ2-6; TRBD1 matches 8 bases. Per germline, CDR1 LGHNA and CDR2 YNFKEQ. The CDR3 contains 18 residues. J lost 2 bases, V lost 0 bases, and 6 bases had no gene match. CDR3 sequence: CASSQEGQGGTGANVLTF. The CDR3 nucleotides are TGTGCCAGCAGCCAAGAAGGACAGGGTGGAACTGGGGCCAACGTCCTGACTTTC.

This chain connects TRBV30 to TRBJ2-7; TRBD2 might be the D (6 bases). Trimming cost V 3 bases and J 7 bases, with 22 bases left between them. CDR1 and CDR2 (germline): GTSNPN, SVGIG (reference sequence). The CDR3 has 15 amino acids. CDR3 amino acids: CAWSPLGLRGGEQYF. The CDR3 DNA sequence: TGTGCCTGGAGCCCCCTGGGGTTGCGGGGAGGTGAGCAGTACTTC. The entire variable domain, with the rest obtained from reference TRBV30 and TRBJ2-7, is as follows: SQTIHQWPATLVQPVGSPLSLECTVEGTSNPNLYWYRQAAGRGLQLLFYSVGIGQISSEVPQNLSASRPQDRQFILSSKKLLLSDSGFYLCAWSPLGLRGGEQYFGPGTRLTVT.

J is TRBJ2-5 and V is TRBV18; no reliable D call. Germline-derived CDR1 and CDR2 are KGHSH and LQKENI. Deletions cut 5 bases from V and 5 bases from J, with 6 bases between. This CDR3 region has 11 residues. This chain's CDR3 is CASSTLETQYF. CDR3 bases: TGTGCCAGCTCAACTCTTGAGACCCAGTACTTC.

The table lists this clone with a few counts. The chain combines TRBV7-6 with TRBJ2-1; D might be TRBD1 or TRBD2, each matching 5 bases. Germline V gene lookup returns CDR1 SGHVS and CDR2 FNYEAQ. Trimming took off 2 bases at V and 9 bases at J, with 14 bases between the two ends. CDR3 size: 14 residues. The CDR3 DNA reads as TGTGCCAGCAGCTTATTAGAGGGGACCGGTGAGCAGTTCTTC. Encoded protein: CASSLLEGTGEQFF.

As to this clone: The junction and the germline gene differ at one end; a read error may be behind it. The chain carries TRBV5-1 and TRBJ1-1; TRBD1 matches 9 bases. This CDR3 has 14 residues. The germline gives CDR1 SGHRS, CDR2 YFSETQ. CDR3: CASSTDRGNAEAFF. DNA of the CDR3: TGCGCCAGCAGCACCGACAGGGGGAACGCTGAAGCTTTCTTT.

The chain couples TRBV30 to TRBJ1-5; 9 nucleotides line up with TRBD1. Germline V gives CDR1 GTSNPN, CDR2 SVGIG (reference sequence). The CDR3 runs to 14 residues. The V and J ends lost 3 bases and 9 bases, in that order; junction bases with no gene match: 9. CDR3 sequence: CAWSLGTGPTPQHF. In nucleotides, the CDR3 is TGTGCCTGGAGCTTAGGGACAGGGCCTACGCCCCAGCATTTT.

This clone was detected ten times or more. The J gene is TRBJ1-1, the V gene TRBV19; possible D gene TRBD1, 5 bases. Trimming removed 4 bases from V and 3 bases from J, with 12 bases in between. CDR3 length equals 14 residues. Germline CDR1 and CDR2: LNHDA and SQIVND (reference sequence). The CDR3: CASSRQPGDTEAFF. CDR3 in DNA: TGTGCCAGTAGTAGACAGCCTGGAGACACTGAAGCTTTCTTT.

The chain recombines TRBV29-1 with TRBJ1-2; D is unclear. The CDR3 extends over 11 amino acids. V was trimmed by 0 bases and J by 5 bases, leaving 4 bases between them. Germline V gene sequence: CDR1 SQVTM, CDR2 ANQGSEA. The CDR3 is CSVEEAYGYTF. The CDR3 DNA reads as TGCAGCGTTGAAGAGGCGTATGGCTACACCTTC.

J is TRBJ2-7 and V is TRBV4-1, with 10 bases aligning to TRBD1. The CDR3 consists of 15 residues. Germline V gene sequence: CDR1 MGHRA, CDR2 YSYEKL. The V segment lost 4 bases and the J segment 4 bases; nucleotides outside the gene matches: 7. CDR3 bases: TGCGCCAGCAGCCCCTTAGGGGACAGGGGTTACGAGCAGTACTTC. It encodes CASSPLGDRGYEQYF.

This clone appeared a few times. This rearrangement joins TRBV30 to TRBJ1-4; D is uncertain. Deletions cut 3 bases from V and 11 bases from J, with 22 bases between. The germline V gene encodes CDR1 GTSNPN and CDR2 SVGIG (reference sequence). The CDR3 runs to 15 residues. Here the CDR3 reads CAWSGLGGGKEKLFF. CDR3 DNA sequence: TGTGCCTGGAGCGGACTTGGCGGCGGGAAAGAGAAACTGTTTTTT.

The gene calls are TRBV5-6 and TRBJ1-6; TRBD1 agrees at 8 bases. Trimming at V came to 5 bases and at J to 9 bases, leaving 10 bases not matched to a gene. The germline V gene encodes CDR1 SGHDT and CDR2 YYEEEE. CDR3 length: 15 amino acids. The CDR3 spells CASRKQGAQSSPLHF. The CDR3 DNA is TGTGCCAGCAGGAAGCAGGGGGCGCAGAGTTCACCCCTCCACTTT.

This sequence joins TRBV7-9 and TRBJ1-2; D gene uncertain. V lost 2 bases and J lost 2, with 6 bases in between. The V gene's germline CDR1 is SEHNR and CDR2 FQNEAQ (reference sequence). The CDR3 loop spans 13 amino acids. The CDR3 DNA sequence: TGTGCCAGCAGCTTACTGGGGAACTATGGCTACACCTTC. It specifies CASSLLGNYGYTF.

The V and J genes are TRBV27 and TRBJ1-2; weak D call: TRBD1 (6 bases). CDR1 MNHEY and CDR2 SMNVEV come from the germline V gene (reference sequence). The ends were cut back, 8 bases at V and 8 bases at J, with 18 bases in the middle. This CDR3 has 13 residues. The DNA for the CDR3 is TGTGCCAGCCGATCTCACGGGGGCCTGGGCTACACCTTC. It yields the protein CASRSHGGLGYTF.

In its sample, this clone was seen once. The chain has TRBV29-1 and TRBJ2-3; the match to TRBD2 covers 8 bases. CDR1 is SQVTM, CDR2 ANQGSEA, per germline. This CDR3 is built from 16 residues. V trimming: 6 bases; J trimming: 1 base; junction bases outside the gene matches: 12. Here the CDR3 DNA reads TGCAGCGTCGACACCAGAGCGGGGGATCGCACAGATACGCAGTATTTT. This translates into CSVDTRAGDRTDTQYF.

The rearrangement uses TRBV29-1 and TRBJ1-1; 7 bases map to TRBD1. The CDR3 loop spans 13 amino acids. Trimming removed 6 bases from V and 0 bases from J; junction bases left unmatched: 4. The V gene's germline CDR1 is SQVTM and CDR2 ANQGSEA. The CDR3 loop reads CSVRGQMNTEAFF. Written as DNA, the CDR3 is TGCAGCGTGCGGGGACAGATGAACACTGAAGCTTTCTTT.